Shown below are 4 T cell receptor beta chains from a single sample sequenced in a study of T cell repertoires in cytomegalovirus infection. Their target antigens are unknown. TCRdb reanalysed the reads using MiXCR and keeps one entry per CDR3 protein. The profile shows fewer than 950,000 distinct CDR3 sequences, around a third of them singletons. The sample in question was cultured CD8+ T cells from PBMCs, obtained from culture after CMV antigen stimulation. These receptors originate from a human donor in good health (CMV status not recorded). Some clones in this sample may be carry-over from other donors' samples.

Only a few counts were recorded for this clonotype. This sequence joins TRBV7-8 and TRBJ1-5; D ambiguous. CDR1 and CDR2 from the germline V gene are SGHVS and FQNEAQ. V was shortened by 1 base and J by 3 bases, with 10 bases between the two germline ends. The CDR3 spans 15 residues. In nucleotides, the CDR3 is TGTGCCAGCAGCTTAGTAGGGCAGCTCAATCAGCCCCAGCATTTT. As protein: CASSLVGQLNQPQHF.

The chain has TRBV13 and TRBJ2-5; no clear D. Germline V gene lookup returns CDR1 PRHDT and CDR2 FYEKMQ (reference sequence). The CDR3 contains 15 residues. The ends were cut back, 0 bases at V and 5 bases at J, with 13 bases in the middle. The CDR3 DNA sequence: TGTGCCAGCAGCTTAGGCCCCGAGCGTTCGGAGACCCAGTACTTC. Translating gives CASSLGPERSETQYF.

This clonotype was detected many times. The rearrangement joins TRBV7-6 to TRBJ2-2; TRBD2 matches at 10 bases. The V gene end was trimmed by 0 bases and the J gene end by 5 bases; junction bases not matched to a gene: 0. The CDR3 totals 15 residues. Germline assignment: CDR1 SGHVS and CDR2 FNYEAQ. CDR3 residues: CASSLASGGTGELFF. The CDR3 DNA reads TGTGCCAGCAGCTTAGCTAGCGGGGGGACCGGGGAGCTGTTTTTT.

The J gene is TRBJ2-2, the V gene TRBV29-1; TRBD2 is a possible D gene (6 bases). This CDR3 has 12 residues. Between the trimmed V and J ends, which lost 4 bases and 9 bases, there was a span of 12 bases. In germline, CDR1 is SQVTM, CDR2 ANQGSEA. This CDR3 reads CSVAMRGRELFF. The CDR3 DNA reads TGCAGCGTTGCAATGCGGGGTCGGGAGCTGTTTTTT.